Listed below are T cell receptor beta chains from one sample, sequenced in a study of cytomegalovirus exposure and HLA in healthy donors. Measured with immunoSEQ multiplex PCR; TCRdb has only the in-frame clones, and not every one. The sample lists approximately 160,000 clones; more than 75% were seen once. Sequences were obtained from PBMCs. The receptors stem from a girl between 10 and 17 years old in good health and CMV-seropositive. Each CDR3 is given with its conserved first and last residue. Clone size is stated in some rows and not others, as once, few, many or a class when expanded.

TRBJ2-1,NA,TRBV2,CASSEFGTGGMGEQFF
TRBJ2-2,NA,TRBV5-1,CASSLGTSGGISGELFF
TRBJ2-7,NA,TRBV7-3,CASSLQPGISYEQYF
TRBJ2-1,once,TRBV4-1,CASSQAPDNEQFF
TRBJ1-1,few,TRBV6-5,CASSRQGAANTEAFF
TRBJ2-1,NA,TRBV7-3,CASSSGTSGRNEQFF
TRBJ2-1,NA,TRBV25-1,CASTTGTNLGGNEQFF
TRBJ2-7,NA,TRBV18,CASSPRQGAGYEQYF
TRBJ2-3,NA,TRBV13,CASSFPNRGTDTQYF
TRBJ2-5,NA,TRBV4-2,CASSQGTSVQGETQYF
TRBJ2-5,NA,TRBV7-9,CASSQGQGKARLSQYF
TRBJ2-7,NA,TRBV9,CASSVGGQGVYEQYF
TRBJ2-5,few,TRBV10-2,CASSGTGEETQYF
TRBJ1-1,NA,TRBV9,CASSVPPTEAFF
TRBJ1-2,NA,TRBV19,CASTGTVYGYTF
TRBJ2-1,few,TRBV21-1,CASSKTSGLAPYNEQFF
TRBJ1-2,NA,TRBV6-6,CASTPQGLGYTF
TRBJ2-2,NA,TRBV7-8,CASSPDRGSPGELFF
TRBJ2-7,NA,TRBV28,CASTHPGDEQYF
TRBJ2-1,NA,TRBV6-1,CASSARGLYEQFF
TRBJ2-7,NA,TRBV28,CASSLDVKYSTYEQYF
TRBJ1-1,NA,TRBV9,CASSVGREYSEAFF
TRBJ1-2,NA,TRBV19,CASSSDRVLGYTF
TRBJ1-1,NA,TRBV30,CAWSVIYSRNTEAFF
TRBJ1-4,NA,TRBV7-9,CASSLDDRVGGEKLFF
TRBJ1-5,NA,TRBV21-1,CASSNRQGNQPQHF
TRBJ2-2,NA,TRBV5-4,CASSLPGQTSTGELFF
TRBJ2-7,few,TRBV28,CASSFPSYEQYF